The 8 T cell receptor beta chains given below trace back to one sample, sequenced in a study of OX40 agonist ivuxolimab in advanced cancers. Some clones are missing from TCRdb's copy, which holds only in-frame ones; the method was immunoSEQ multiplex PCR. The sample includes fewer than 35,000 clones, approximately 86% of them seen just once. This sample comprised CD4+ or CD8+ T cells sorted from blood, obtained in a trial of the OX40 agonist ivuxolimab. These receptor sequences come from an adult with an advanced solid tumor such as melanoma, head and neck, liver or kidney cancer.

The V and J genes are TRBV4-3 and TRBJ1-4; a possible D gene is TRBD1 (5 bases). Germline V gene data show CDR1 as LGHNA and CDR2 as YSLEER. The CDR3 contains 17 residues. Trimming removed 1 base from V and 6 bases from J, with 18 bases in between. In nucleotides, the CDR3 is TGCGCCAGCAGCCAAGGGGCCGCACGGGACGGTGATGAAAAACTGTTTTTT. It specifies CASSQGAARDGDEKLFF.

This chain connects TRBV5-4 to TRBJ2-7; D is unresolved. V was cut by 3 bases and J by 0 bases, with 7 bases left in between. The germline V gene encodes CDR1 SGHNT and CDR2 YYREEE (reference sequence). The CDR3 contains 13 residues. This CDR3 is CASSYGVSYEQYF. CDR3 nucleotide sequence: TGTGCCAGCAGCTACGGCGTCTCCTACGAGCAGTACTTC.

The J gene is TRBJ2-3, the V gene TRBV7-9; no reliable D call. V lost 6 bases and J lost 3, with 22 bases in between. The CDR3 spans 17 residues. Germline V gene lookup returns CDR1 SEHNR and CDR2 FQNEAQ (reference sequence). The CDR3 sequence: CASRPFWDGERTDTQYF. The CDR3 DNA sequence: TGTGCCAGCAGGCCGTTCTGGGATGGGGAAAGGACAGATACGCAGTATTTT.

The chain recombines TRBV6-5 with TRBJ2-3, with D uncertain. The CDR3 extends over 12 amino acids. V was clipped by 4 bases and J by 6 bases, with 8 bases between them. CDR1 is MNHEY and CDR2 is SVGAGI in the germline V gene. CDR3 in amino acids: CASSSLSDTQYF. The CDR3 DNA reads as TGTGCCAGCAGTTCGCTATCGGATACGCAGTATTTT.

CDR3 amino acids: CASSVGAGSYNEQFF. The DNA of the CDR3 is TGTGCCAGCAGCGTAGGAGCGGGGTCCTACAATGAGCAGTTCTTC. This chain joins TRBV9 and TRBJ2-1; 7 bases align to TRBD2. Germline CDR1 and CDR2: SGDLS and YYNGEE. J was trimmed by 1 base and V by 0 bases; bases with no gene match: 1. This CDR3 has 15 residues. Filled out from reference TRBV9 and TRBJ2-1, the complete variable domain reads DSGVTQTPKHLITATGQRVTLRCSPRSGDLSVYWYQQSLDQGLQFLIQYYNGEERAKGNILERFSAQQFPDLHSELNLSSLELGDSALYFCASSVGAGSYNEQFFGPGTRLTVL.

This sequence joins TRBV11-2 and TRBJ2-7; D perhaps matches TRBD1 (6 bases). CDR1 and CDR2 from the germline V gene are SGHAT and FQNNGV. The CDR3 length is 13 residues. The ends were cut back, 5 bases at V and 2 bases at J, with 10 bases in the middle. Here the CDR3 reads CASSPGQTYEQYF. The CDR3 DNA sequence: TGTGCCAGCAGCCCAGGACAGACCTACGAGCAGTACTTC. Variable domain in full (rest from reference TRBV11-2 and TRBJ2-7): EAGVAQSPRYKIIEKRQSVAFWCNPISGHATLYWYQQILGQGPKLLIQFQNNGVVDDSQLPKDRFSAERLKGVDSTLKIQPAKLEDSAVYLCASSPGQTYEQYFGPGTRLTVT.

The chain uses TRBV7-9 and TRBJ1-6, with D maybe TRBD1 (5 bases). V was trimmed by 5 bases and J by 5 bases, leaving 13 bases between them. Germline CDR1 is SEHNR and CDR2 is FQNEAQ (reference sequence). The CDR3 contains 15 residues. CDR3 residues: CASSGGPSDNSPLHF. In nucleotides, the CDR3 is TGTGCCAGCAGCGGGGGACCGTCCGATAATTCACCCCTCCACTTT.

This clone was seen a handful of times. This chain connects TRBV5-4 to TRBJ1-1; 7 nucleotides align to TRBD1. J was trimmed by 2 bases and V by 3 bases; bases with no gene match: 13. The CDR3 extends over 17 amino acids. Germline loops: CDR1 SGHNT, CDR2 YYREEE (reference sequence). The CDR3 here is CASSSPGTATFNTEAFF. In nucleotides, the CDR3 is TGTGCCAGCAGCTCCCCCGGGACAGCCACATTTAACACTGAAGCTTTCTTT.